This T cell receptor beta chain was sequenced during a study of T cell repertoires in cytomegalovirus infection. Overall study context: Public TCR beta signatures provided an indication of both CMV infection and a matching HLA type. Points from the study as a whole: What dominated the ex vivo response were HLA-C-restricted CMV-specific TCR beta clonotypes. Carriers of CMV plus the relevant HLA were identified by cumulative public TCR beta family frequency.

This clonotype occurred many times. Its target is unknown. TCRdb reprocessed the reads with MiXCR, giving one entry per CDR3 protein. The data show hundreds of thousands of distinct CDR3 sequences, approximately 32% seen once. This TCR derives from a human donor in good health (CMV status not recorded). Some clones in this sample may be carry-over from other donors' samples. Source material: PBMCs.

The CDR3 here is CASSHPSGQHMNTEAFF. The CDR3, as DNA: TGTGCCAGCAGCCACCCCAGCGGGCAACATATGAACACTGAAGCTTTCTTT. The V gene is TRBV7-2, the J gene TRBJ1-1; D is ambiguous. Germline lookup yields CDR1 SGHTA and CDR2 FQGNSA. The CDR3 spans 17 residues. With 5 bases removed from V and 0 bases from J, the gap between germline ends came to 19 bases.